These T cell receptor beta chains were read from a single sample in a study of regulatory T cells in long-lasting Graves disease. In TCRdb, the multiplex PCR reads were re-called with MiXCR into one record per CDR3 protein. Counted here are more than 400,000 distinct CDR3 sequences, about a sixth occurring once; the ten biggest clones make up 12%. This same sample was also taken into another study, of T cells in Graves' hyperthyroidism and ophthalmopathy.

The specimen was peripheral blood mononuclear cells (PBMCs), collected at new diagnosis, from a patient treated with antithyroid drugs. These receptors originate from a man aged 35 to 55 with Graves disease. CDR3s include the opening cysteine and the closing phenylalanine or tryptophan. The order of the fields is V gene, clone size, J gene, D gene, CDR3 DNA, CDR3 protein. A D gene is named only where the DNA matches it firmly. A row's size may be missing; if present it is once, few, many or a size class.

>TRBV4-1|-|TRBJ1-2|-
TGCGCCAGCAGCCAACCCCCGACAGGAGGGATTAATTATGGCTACACCTTC
CASSQPPTGGINYGYTF
>TRBV6-5|many|TRBJ1-2|-
TGTGCCAGCAGTTACTCCGACAGGACTAACTATGGCTACACCTTC
CASSYSDRTNYGYTF
>TRBV7-9|few|TRBJ1-2|-
TGTGCCAGCAGCTTAGCGGGCAGGGAGAGTAATGGCTACACCTTC
CASSLAGRESNGYTF
>TRBV2|many|TRBJ2-6|-
TGTGCCAGCAGTGAACAGGAGGTCCTCTACTCTGGGGCCAACGTCCTGACTTTC
CASSEQEVLYSGANVLTF
>TRBV20-1|once|TRBJ1-1|-
TGCAGTGCTAGAGATCCCGTGACTGGGAACACTGAAGCTTTCTTT
CSARDPVTGNTEAFF
>TRBV20-1|many|TRBJ2-7|TRBD2
TGCAGTGCTGGAATACTAGCGGGGGCCTACGAGCAGTACTTC
CSAGILAGAYEQYF
>TRBV3-1|many|TRBJ1-1|-
TGTGCCAGCAGCCAAGAGGGGCAGGACCAGATGCGCATGAACACTGAAGCTTTCTTT
CASSQEGQDQMRMNTEAFF
>TRBV29-1|-|TRBJ2-2|-
TGCAGCGCTGGGACATCGAACACCGGGGAGCTGTTTTTT
CSAGTSNTGELFF
>TRBV7-2|many|TRBJ2-7|TRBD2
TGTGCCAGCAGGGGGGAACTAGCGCCGACCTACGAGCAGTACTTC
CASRGELAPTYEQYF
>TRBV9|-|TRBJ2-2|TRBD2
TGTGCCAGCAGCCCGGTAGGCGGGAGTAGTGTAACCGGGGAGCTGTTTTTT
CASSPVGGSSVTGELFF
>TRBV3-1|many|TRBJ2-2|-
TGTGCCAGCAGCCAAGCGGGAGTCGGGGCCGGGGAGCTGTTTTTT
CASSQAGVGAGELFF
>TRBV24-1|many|TRBJ2-7|TRBD2
TGTGCCACCAGCCCCTCGGGACTAGGATCGTACGAGCAGTACTTC
CATSPSGLGSYEQYF
>TRBV28|few|TRBJ2-7|TRBD2
TGTGCCAGCAGTTCCCTAGCCCCGAGCGACGGCGGGAGCTCCTACGAGCAGTACTTC
CASSSLAPSDGGSSYEQYF
>TRBV10-3|many|TRBJ2-2|-
TGTGCCATCCACCAGGACAGATCGGGCGGGGAGCTGTTTTTT
CAIHQDRSGGELFF
>TRBV7-3|-|TRBJ2-1|-
TGTGCCAGCAGCCTACCGGGACTGCCGTCAGGTGAGCAGTTCTTC
CASSLPGLPSGEQFF
>TRBV20-1|many|TRBJ1-2|TRBD1
TGCAGTGCTAGGGCCGGGGACAGGGTTTCTGGTAGCTATGGCTACACCTTC
CSARAGDRVSGSYGYTF
>TRBV2|many|TRBJ1-1|-
TGTGCCAGCAGTGCACAGCTGAACACTGAAGCTTTCTTT
CASSAQLNTEAFF